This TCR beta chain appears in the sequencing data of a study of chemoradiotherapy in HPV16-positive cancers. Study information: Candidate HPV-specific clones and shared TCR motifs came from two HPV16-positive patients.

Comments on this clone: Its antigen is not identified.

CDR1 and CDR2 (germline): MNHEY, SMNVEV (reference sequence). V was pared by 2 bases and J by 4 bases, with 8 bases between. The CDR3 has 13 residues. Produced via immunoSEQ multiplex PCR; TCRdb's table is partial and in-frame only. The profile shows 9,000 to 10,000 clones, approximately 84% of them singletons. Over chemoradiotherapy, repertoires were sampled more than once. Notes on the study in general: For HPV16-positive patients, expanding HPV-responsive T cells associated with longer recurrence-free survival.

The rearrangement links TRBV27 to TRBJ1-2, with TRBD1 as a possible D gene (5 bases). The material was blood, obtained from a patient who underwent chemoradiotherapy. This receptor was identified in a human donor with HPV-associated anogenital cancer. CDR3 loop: CASSLGAIYGYTF. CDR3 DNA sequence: TGTGCCAGCAGTTTAGGGGCAATCTATGGCTACACCTTC.